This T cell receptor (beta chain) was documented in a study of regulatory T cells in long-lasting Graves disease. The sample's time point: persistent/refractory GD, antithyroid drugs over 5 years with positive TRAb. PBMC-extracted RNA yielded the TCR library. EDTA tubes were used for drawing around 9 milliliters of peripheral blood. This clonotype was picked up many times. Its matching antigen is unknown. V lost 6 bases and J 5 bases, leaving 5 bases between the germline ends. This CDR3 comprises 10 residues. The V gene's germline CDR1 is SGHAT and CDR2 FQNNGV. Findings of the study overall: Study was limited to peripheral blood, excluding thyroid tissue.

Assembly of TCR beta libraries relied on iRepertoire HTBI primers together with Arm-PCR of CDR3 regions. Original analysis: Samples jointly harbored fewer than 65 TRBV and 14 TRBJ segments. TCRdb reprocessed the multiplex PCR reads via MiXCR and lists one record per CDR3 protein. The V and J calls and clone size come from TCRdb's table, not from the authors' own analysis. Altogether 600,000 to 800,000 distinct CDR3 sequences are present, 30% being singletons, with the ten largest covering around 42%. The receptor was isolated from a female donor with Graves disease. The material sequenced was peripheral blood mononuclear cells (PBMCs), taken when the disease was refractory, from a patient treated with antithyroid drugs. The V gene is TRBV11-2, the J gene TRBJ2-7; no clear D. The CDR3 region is CASSLNEQYF. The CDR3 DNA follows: TGTGCCAGCAGTTTAAACGAGCAGTACTTC.